These 26 T cell receptor beta chains originate from one sample sequenced in a study of shared clonotypes between healthy human individuals. Data came from immunoSEQ multiplex PCR; TCRdb stores just in-frame clones and leaves some out. The data show fewer than 1.8 million clones, with 98% seen just once and about 0.34% held by the top ten. Sequencing was performed on naive CD4+ T cells sorted from blood. Stated subset: CD45RA+ positively selected. The receptors stem from a man between 25 and 39 years old in good health.

This chain joins TRBV7-2 and TRBJ2-1, with TRBD2 matching over 9 bases. V lost 5 bases to trimming and J lost 4 bases; unmatched junction nucleotides: 3. CDR3 length: 14 residues. CDR1 and CDR2 (germline): SGHTA, FQGNSA. CDR3 nucleotide sequence: TGTGCCAGCAGCCAGACTAGCGGATACAATGAGCAGTTCTTC. It specifies CASSQTSGYNEQFF.

The J gene is TRBJ2-7, the V gene TRBV19; 11 bases agree with TRBD2. Unmatched junction bases numbered 5, after V lost 4 bases and J lost 3 bases. Germline values: CDR1 LNHDA, CDR2 SQIVND (reference sequence). The CDR3 loop spans 15 amino acids. CDR3 in amino acids: CASSTTSGIIYEQYF. The CDR3 DNA is TGTGCCAGTAGTACGACTAGCGGGATAATCTACGAGCAGTACTTC.

V is TRBV6-5 and J is TRBJ2-7; TRBD2 matches at 11 bases. The CDR3 loop spans 15 amino acids. Trimming took 5 bases from V and 1 from J; bases not matched to a gene: 4. Germline CDR1 is MNHEY and CDR2 is SVGAGI. The DNA of the CDR3 is TGTGCCAGCAGTAAGCCTAGCGGGAGGTCCTACGAGCAGTACTTC. As protein: CASSKPSGRSYEQYF.

The CDR3 sequence is CASSLVGGRGTGELFF. The DNA of the CDR3 is TGTGCCAGCAGCTTAGTCGGCGGGCGGGGGACCGGGGAGCTGTTTTTT. The V and J genes are TRBV7-6 and TRBJ2-2; 7 bases map to TRBD2. Germline V gene lookup returns CDR1 SGHVS and CDR2 FNYEAQ. CDR3 length: 16 amino acids. The junction had 7 bases not matched to a gene; V was cut back by 1 base and J by 5 bases.

The DNA of the CDR3 is TGCAGCGTTGAAAATGCAGAACGCACAGATACGCAGTATTTT. This translates into CSVENAERTDTQYF. J is TRBJ2-3 and V is TRBV29-1; no firm D call. The CDR3 extends over 14 amino acids. From germline, CDR1 is SQVTM and CDR2 ANQGSEA. The V and J ends lost 2 bases and 1 base respectively, with 10 bases between them.

The V and J genes are TRBV5-4 and TRBJ2-3; a weak D match, TRBD2 (5 bases). The CDR3 extends over 16 amino acids. Looked up from germline, CDR1 is SGHNT and CDR2 is YYREEE (reference sequence). V shed 0 bases and J shed 4 bases, with 15 bases lying between them. The CDR3 here is CASSLVGREGADTQYF. The CDR3 DNA is TGTGCCAGCAGCTTGGTTGGTAGAGAGGGCGCAGATACGCAGTATTTT.

This clone showed up just once. The rearrangement joins TRBV28 to TRBJ2-1; D call uncertain. This CDR3 spans 14 amino acids. Trimming stripped 5 bases from V and 7 bases from J, with 15 bases between. Germline loops: CDR1 MDHEN, CDR2 SYDVKM. The CDR3 reads CASSPPFRDNEQFF. The CDR3 DNA sequence: TGTGCCAGCAGTCCACCATTTAGGGATAATGAGCAGTTCTTC.

This clone occurred once. This sequence joins TRBV6-1 and TRBJ1-4; tentatively, D is TRBD1 (5 bases). Germline CDR1 and CDR2: MNHNS and SASEGT. The CDR3 contains 14 residues. Deletions cut 7 bases from V and 5 bases from J, with 14 bases between. The CDR3 protein is CASMEGGTNEKLFF. The DNA for the CDR3 is TGTGCCAGCATGGAAGGAGGGACCAATGAAAAACTGTTTTTT.

CDR3 residues: CASSLTGANTGELFF. CDR3 in DNA: TGTGCCAGCAGCTTGACGGGGGCGAACACCGGGGAGCTGTTTTTT. J is TRBJ2-2 and V is TRBV7-3; D may be TRBD2 (6 bases). Looked up from germline, CDR1 is SGHTA and CDR2 is FQGTGA. The CDR3 totals 15 residues. Trimming cost V 3 bases and J 0 bases, with 8 bases left between them.

J is TRBJ2-3 and V is TRBV7-2; 15 bases align to TRBD2. The CDR3 consists of 22 residues. The germline V gene encodes CDR1 SGHTA and CDR2 FQGNSA. Trimming cost V 0 bases and J 0 bases; bases outside gene matches: 13. The CDR3 DNA reads TGTGCCAGCAGCTTAGCGAAGATTTGGGGACTAGCGGGAGGACTTAGCACAGATACGCAGTATTTT. This encodes CASSLAKIWGLAGGLSTDTQYF.

V usage is TRBV7-8 and J usage is TRBJ2-7, with D unclear. There are 14 residues in the CDR3. CDR1 SGHVS and CDR2 FQNEAQ come from the germline V gene. Trimming pared 1 base from V and 0 bases from J, leaving 7 bases between. The CDR3 protein is CASSLGAYSYEQYF. The CDR3 region has the DNA TGTGCCAGCAGCTTAGGAGCGTACTCCTACGAGCAGTACTTC.

V is TRBV12-5 and J is TRBJ1-1, with D hard to call. Germline lookup yields CDR1 LGHNT and CDR2 FRNRAP. The CDR3 sequence is 13 residues long. Between the trimmed V and J ends, which lost 3 bases and 6 bases, there was a span of 11 bases. CDR3 region: CASGFQPGAEAFF. Written as DNA, the CDR3 is TGTGCTAGTGGTTTTCAGCCGGGCGCTGAAGCTTTCTTT.

This sequence joins TRBV18 and TRBJ1-1, with D maybe TRBD1 (6 bases). The germline V gene encodes CDR1 KGHSH and CDR2 LQKENI. The CDR3 length is 14 residues. Trimming removed 3 bases at V and 5 bases at J, with 13 bases between. DNA for the CDR3: TGTGCCAGCTCACCTACCCAGGGGCCAACTGAAGCTTTCTTT. Translating it yields CASSPTQGPTEAFF.

A remark on this clone: Since the CDR3 does not end with the conserved phenylalanine or tryptophan, this likely comes from a read error. No DNA is shown, since the ends of the CDR3 on it are uncertain; the CDR3 is the one TCRdb lists. The chain has TRBV5-8 and TRBJ2-4; the table assigns TRBD1, which was not confirmed against the DNA. Germline loops: CDR1 SGHTS, CDR2 YDEGEE. The CDR3 is made up of 13 amino acids, end residues included. CDR3: CASSLGGTGTPSE.

The CDR3 loop reads CASSLGDRVGEQYF. In DNA, the CDR3 is TGTGCCAGCAGTTTGGGGGACAGGGTGGGCGAGCAGTACTTC. V gene TRBV28 combines with J gene TRBJ2-7; 9 bases are shared with TRBD1. V gave up 3 bases and J gave up 6 bases; unmatched junction bases: 6. The CDR3 consists of 14 residues. The germline CDR1 and CDR2 sequences are MDHEN and SYDVKM.

The chain couples TRBV5-6 to TRBJ2-4, with D perhaps TRBD2 (6 bases). The CDR3 totals 16 residues. The germline V gene encodes CDR1 SGHDT and CDR2 YYEEEE. The V gene lost 4 bases and the J gene lost 9 bases, with 23 bases spanning the gap. CDR3 in DNA: TGTGCCAGCAGCATATATAGACTAGGAGCCTACGGCATTCAGTACTTC. Its protein product is CASSIYRLGAYGIQYF.

This chain uses TRBV7-3 with TRBJ2-1; 10 bases fit TRBD2. With V trimmed by 5 bases and J by 6 bases, 7 bases remained unmatched. The CDR3 loop spans 15 amino acids. Germline V CDR1 and CDR2: SGHTA, FQGTGA. CDR3 protein: CASSQAGGPGNEQFF. DNA for the CDR3: TGTGCCAGCAGCCAAGCGGGAGGGCCGGGCAATGAGCAGTTCTTC.

The V call is TRBV7-8, the J call TRBJ2-1; D uncertain. This CDR3 comprises 13 residues. Germline CDR1 reads SGHVS; CDR2 reads FQNEAQ. Trimming cost V 4 bases and J 5 bases, with 9 bases left between them. CDR3 sequence: CASSSTSDNEQFF. The CDR3 coding sequence is TGTGCCAGCAGCTCCACATCTGACAATGAGCAGTTCTTC. The full variable domain, rest sourced from reference TRBV7-8 and TRBJ2-1, is GAGVSQSPRYKVAKRGQDVALRCDPISGHVSLFWYQQALGQGPEFLTYFQNEAQLDKSGLPSDRFFAERPEGSVSTLKIQRTQQEDSAVYLCASSSTSDNEQFFGPGTRLTVL.

V and J are TRBV11-2 and TRBJ1-4; tentative D call: TRBD1 (5 bases). In germline, CDR1 is SGHAT, CDR2 FQNNGV. V lost 5 bases, J lost 8 bases, and 15 bases lay in between. This CDR3 region has 14 residues. CDR3 loop: CASSAGRRWEKLFF. The CDR3 DNA is TGTGCCAGCAGCGCGGGACGTCGATGGGAAAAACTGTTTTTT.

Comment on this clone: The sample holds other DNA sequences that translate to the same CDR3. CDR3 sequence: CASRRTANYGYTF. The CDR3 DNA follows: TGTGCCAGCAGACGGACCGCCAACTATGGCTACACCTTC. The chain recombines TRBV28 with TRBJ1-2; the D is unclear. The germline V gene has CDR1 MDHEN and CDR2 SYDVKM. The V end lost 6 bases, the J end lost 2 bases, and 10 bases lay between the germline ends. There are 13 residues in the CDR3.

The chain's CDR3 is CASIPGQGPNQPQHF. The DNA of the CDR3 is TGTGCCAGCATCCCGGGACAGGGACCGAATCAGCCCCAGCATTTT. The J gene is TRBJ1-5, the V gene TRBV5-8; TRBD1 agrees at 9 bases. Germline lookup yields CDR1 SGHTS and CDR2 YDEGEE. The length of the CDR3 is 15 residues. V shed 6 bases, J shed 4 bases, and the junction held 8 bases outside the gene matches. The entire variable domain, with the rest obtained from reference TRBV5-8 and TRBJ1-5, is as follows: EAGVTQSPTHLIKTRGQQATLRCSPISGHTSVYWYQQALGLGLQFLLWYDEGEERNRGNFPPRFSGRQFPNYSSELNVNALELEDSALYLCASIPGQGPNQPQHFGDGTRLSIL.

This clone showed up just a few times. This chain uses TRBV27 with TRBJ1-5; D possibly corresponds to TRBD1 (6 bases). Trimming removed 1 base at V and 9 bases at J, with 19 bases between. Germline V gene lookup returns CDR1 MNHEY and CDR2 SMNVEV (reference sequence). This CDR3 is 16 amino acids long. The CDR3 is CASSLWGGSNNWPQHF. Here the CDR3 DNA reads TGTGCCAGCAGTTTATGGGGGGGCAGCAACAACTGGCCCCAGCATTTT.

The chain is built from TRBV6-4 and TRBJ2-1; D unclear. Trimming left V 3 bases short and J 5 bases short, with 8 bases between. The CDR3 sequence is 13 residues long. Germline values: CDR1 MRHNA, CDR2 SNTAGT. CDR3 bases: TGTGCCAGCAGTGAGGGCCGGGACAATGAGCAGTTCTTC. Translation gives CASSEGRDNEQFF.

The CDR3: CASSEVRGGEETQYF. CDR3 nucleotide sequence: TGTGCCAGCTCCGAAGTGAGAGGGGGCGAAGAGACCCAGTACTTC. This rearrangement joins TRBV25-1 to TRBJ2-5, with 7 positions matching TRBD1. Germline values: CDR1 MGHDK, CDR2 SYGVNS. The V segment lost 8 bases and the J segment 3 bases; nucleotides outside the gene matches: 12. The CDR3 loop spans 15 amino acids.

The chain links TRBV28 to TRBJ1-5; D is possibly TRBD1 (6 bases). CDR1 and CDR2 (germline): MDHEN, SYDVKM. The CDR3 sequence is 14 residues long. CDR3 nucleotides: TGTGCGGGAGTGGCGTCGGGGGCGGATCAGCCCCAGCATTTT. Translated, it gives CAGVASGADQPQHF.

The chain recombines TRBV11-2 with TRBJ2-1; 7 bases are shared with TRBD2. After removal of 2 bases from V and 3 bases from J, the junction contained 4 bases not matched to a gene. The germline V gene has CDR1 SGHAT and CDR2 FQNNGV. The CDR3 is made up of 15 amino acids. The CDR3 region has the DNA TGTGCCAGCAGCTTATCGTCTAGCGGCTACAATGAGCAGTTCTTC. Translating it yields CASSLSSSGYNEQFF.